This is a list of T cell receptor beta chains from one sample in a study of T cells after yellow fever vaccination. TCRdb reprocessed the 5' RACE reads via MiXCR and lists one record per CDR3 protein. Here the sample spans some 550,000 distinct CDR3 sequences, less than 20% being singletons. Sequenced here: PBMCs, sampled 15 days after the yellow fever booster vaccination. These receptors originate from a man aged 25-45 years who received the YFV17D yellow fever vaccine. CDR3s include the opening cysteine and the closing phenylalanine or tryptophan. D genes are given only for firm matches. The size field is filled for only some rows; it gives once, few, many or a size class.

D gene: TRBD2; clone size: -; J gene: TRBJ2-1; V gene: TRBV3-1; CDR3 DNA: TGTGCCAGCAGCCGGGGACTAGCGGGAGGGGGCGAGCAGTTCTTC; CDR3 protein: CASSRGLAGGGEQFF
D gene: -; clone size: few; J gene: TRBJ2-1; V gene: TRBV7-9; CDR3 DNA: TGTGCCAGCAGCTTAGCGGGGGCTGATGAGCAGTTCTTC; CDR3 protein: CASSLAGADEQFF
D gene: TRBD2; clone size: few; J gene: TRBJ2-1; V gene: TRBV3-1; CDR3 DNA: TGTGCCAGCAGCTTCCTAGCGGGAAGCCTAGGTAATGAGCAGTTCTTC; CDR3 protein: CASSFLAGSLGNEQFF
D gene: -; clone size: -; J gene: TRBJ2-7; V gene: TRBV28; CDR3 DNA: TGTGCCAGCAGTTTGATCGGCGAGCAGTACTTC; CDR3 protein: CASSLIGEQYF
D gene: -; clone size: -; J gene: TRBJ2-1; V gene: TRBV7-3; CDR3 DNA: TGTGCCAGCAGCTTATTTTCAGGGTCTGGTGAGCAGTTCTTC; CDR3 protein: CASSLFSGSGEQFF
D gene: -; clone size: -; J gene: TRBJ2-2; V gene: TRBV7-9; CDR3 DNA: TGTGCCAGCAGCTTAGCGCTAAGTATCGGGGAGCTGTTTTTT; CDR3 protein: CASSLALSIGELFF
D gene: -; clone size: -; J gene: TRBJ2-7; V gene: TRBV5-1; CDR3 DNA: TGCGCCAGCAGCGAGGAGGGGCTATACGAGCAGTACTTC; CDR3 protein: CASSEEGLYEQYF
D gene: TRBD2; clone size: -; J gene: TRBJ2-2; V gene: TRBV11-2; CDR3 DNA: TGTGCCAGCAGCTCTGACGGGACTAGCGGGAGAATCGTAAGCGGGGAGCTGTTTTTT; CDR3 protein: CASSSDGTSGRIVSGELFF
D gene: TRBD2; clone size: few; J gene: TRBJ2-1; V gene: TRBV27; CDR3 DNA: TGTGCCAGCAGCCTAGCGGGAGGAGTAGAGCAGTTCTTC; CDR3 protein: CASSLAGGVEQFF
D gene: TRBD1; clone size: few; J gene: TRBJ2-3; V gene: TRBV12-3/TRBV12-4; CDR3 DNA: TGTGCCAGCAGGACAGGGGGCAGGACAGATACGCAGTATTTT; CDR3 protein: CASRTGGRTDTQYF
D gene: -; clone size: few; J gene: TRBJ1-1; V gene: TRBV6-1; CDR3 DNA: TGTGCCAGCAGGGGGACGGGGGCTGAAGCTTTCTTT; CDR3 protein: CASRGTGAEAFF
D gene: -; clone size: -; J gene: TRBJ2-5; V gene: TRBV29-1; CDR3 DNA: TGCAGCGTTCAGCCCCAAGGGGGAGGAGAGACCCAGTACTTC; CDR3 protein: CSVQPQGGGETQYF
D gene: -; clone size: -; J gene: TRBJ2-2; V gene: TRBV12-3/TRBV12-4; CDR3 DNA: TGTGCCAGCAGTTTCAGGGGTGTATTGGACACCGGGGAGCTGTTTTTT; CDR3 protein: CASSFRGVLDTGELFF
D gene: -; clone size: -; J gene: TRBJ2-3; V gene: TRBV7-9; CDR3 DNA: TGTGCCAGTCGCGGGTGGGCCACAGATACGCAGTATTTT; CDR3 protein: CASRGWATDTQYF
D gene: -; clone size: -; J gene: TRBJ2-5; V gene: TRBV9; CDR3 DNA: TGTGCCAGCAGCACCGCGGGTGGGTTAGAGACCCAGTACTTC; CDR3 protein: CASSTAGGLETQYF
D gene: -; clone size: -; J gene: TRBJ2-7; V gene: TRBV20-1; CDR3 DNA: TGCAGTGCCACGCGAGCCCTTAAGGGAAACGAGCAGTACTTC; CDR3 protein: CSATRALKGNEQYF
D gene: -; clone size: -; J gene: TRBJ2-7; V gene: TRBV6-6; CDR3 DNA: TGTGCCTGCGGCCAGCCCTCCGGGCAGTACTTC; CDR3 protein: CACGQPSGQYF
D gene: TRBD2; clone size: -; J gene: TRBJ2-3; V gene: TRBV10-1; CDR3 DNA: TGCGCCAGCAGTGATCGGCGGGAGGATAGAGATACGCAGTATTTT; CDR3 protein: CASSDRREDRDTQYF
D gene: TRBD2; clone size: few; J gene: TRBJ2-3; V gene: TRBV19; CDR3 DNA: TGTGCCAGTAGTACCTGGACTAGCGGCCTCACAGATACGCAGTATTTT; CDR3 protein: CASSTWTSGLTDTQYF
D gene: -; clone size: -; J gene: TRBJ2-7; V gene: TRBV30; CDR3 DNA: TGTGCCTGGAGTGCTATTTCGAACAGGAACCCCTACGAGCAGTACTTC; CDR3 protein: CAWSAISNRNPYEQYF
D gene: -; clone size: few; J gene: TRBJ1-1; V gene: TRBV7-3; CDR3 DNA: TGTGCCAGCAGCCCAGCAACCATAACAGGGTTGAACACTGAAGCTTTCTTT; CDR3 protein: CASSPATITGLNTEAFF
D gene: TRBD2; clone size: -; J gene: TRBJ2-1; V gene: TRBV7-2; CDR3 DNA: TGTGCCAGCAGCTTCCAAACTAGCGGAATTAATGAGCAGTTCTTC; CDR3 protein: CASSFQTSGINEQFF
D gene: TRBD2; clone size: few; J gene: TRBJ2-1; V gene: TRBV20-1; CDR3 DNA: TGCAGTTGGGACCGGGGACTAGCGGACAATGAGCAGTTCTTC; CDR3 protein: CSWDRGLADNEQFF
D gene: -; clone size: -; J gene: TRBJ2-3; V gene: TRBV4-2; CDR3 DNA: TGTGCCAGCAGCCAAGTTCAGGCTAGCGGCACAGATACGCAGTATTTT; CDR3 protein: CASSQVQASGTDTQYF
D gene: TRBD2; clone size: few; J gene: TRBJ2-5; V gene: TRBV20-1; CDR3 DNA: TGCAGTCACGCTAGCGGGAGAGATCAAGAGACCCAGTACTTC; CDR3 protein: CSHASGRDQETQYF
D gene: -; clone size: -; J gene: TRBJ2-7; V gene: TRBV3-1; CDR3 DNA: TGTGCCAGCAGCCAATACAGGCAGGACGAGCAGTACTTC; CDR3 protein: CASSQYRQDEQYF
D gene: -; clone size: -; J gene: TRBJ2-5; V gene: TRBV6-5; CDR3 DNA: TGTGCCAGCAGTAAAAGGGGGGAGACCCAGTACTTC; CDR3 protein: CASSKRGETQYF
D gene: TRBD1; clone size: -; J gene: TRBJ2-1; V gene: TRBV24-1; CDR3 DNA: TGTGCCACCAGTGATTCCGGGACAGGGGGTTTCAATGAGCAGTTCTTC; CDR3 protein: CATSDSGTGGFNEQFF
D gene: TRBD2; clone size: -; J gene: TRBJ2-7; V gene: TRBV7-2; CDR3 DNA: TGTGCCAGCAGCCCTCGAGTAGCGGGCCCCTACGAGCAGTACTTC; CDR3 protein: CASSPRVAGPYEQYF
D gene: -; clone size: many; J gene: TRBJ2-7; V gene: TRBV24-1; CDR3 DNA: TGTGCCACCAGTGACCCGAAACGACGACTAGAGGAGCAGTACTTC; CDR3 protein: CATSDPKRRLEEQYF
D gene: -; clone size: few; J gene: TRBJ2-7; V gene: TRBV7-9; CDR3 DNA: TGTGCCAGCAGCTTTGACGGGTCTCACGAGCAGTACTTC; CDR3 protein: CASSFDGSHEQYF
D gene: -; clone size: few; J gene: TRBJ2-2; V gene: TRBV28; CDR3 DNA: TGTGCCAGGGGGGACCGATGGAACACCGGGGAGCTGTTTTTT; CDR3 protein: CARGDRWNTGELFF
D gene: TRBD1; clone size: few; J gene: TRBJ2-7; V gene: TRBV2; CDR3 DNA: TGTGCCAGCAAATGGGGACAGTTAAAAAGTTCCGAGCAGTACTTC; CDR3 protein: CASKWGQLKSSEQYF
D gene: TRBD1; clone size: -; J gene: TRBJ1-1; V gene: TRBV29-1; CDR3 DNA: TGCAGCGAGTGCCCGCAGGGGGACCTCCGGAACACTGAAGCTTTCTTT; CDR3 protein: CSECPQGDLRNTEAFF
D gene: TRBD2; clone size: few; J gene: TRBJ2-1; V gene: TRBV29-1; CDR3 DNA: TGCAGCGTAGGACTAGGGTCGGGTGAGCAGTTCTTC; CDR3 protein: CSVGLGSGEQFF
D gene: -; clone size: -; J gene: TRBJ1-2; V gene: TRBV6-1; CDR3 DNA: TGTGCCAGCAGCAAACGGGCCCCACAGAGGGACTATGGCTACACCTTC; CDR3 protein: CASSKRAPQRDYGYTF
D gene: TRBD2; clone size: -; J gene: TRBJ2-1; V gene: TRBV7-9; CDR3 DNA: TGTGCCAGCAGCTTACCAAGCGGGAGGGTTGTCGATGAGCAGTTCTTC; CDR3 protein: CASSLPSGRVVDEQFF
D gene: TRBD2; clone size: -; J gene: TRBJ2-7; V gene: TRBV20-1; CDR3 DNA: TGCAGTGCTGCACTAGCGGGACGCGACGAGCAGTACTTC; CDR3 protein: CSAALAGRDEQYF
D gene: -; clone size: -; J gene: TRBJ2-5; V gene: TRBV5-1; CDR3 DNA: TGCGCCAGCAGCTTGGCCCACGCCGAGAGGGAGATAGGAGAGACCCAGTACTTC; CDR3 protein: CASSLAHAEREIGETQYF
D gene: -; clone size: few; J gene: TRBJ2-1; V gene: TRBV11-2; CDR3 DNA: TGTGCCAGCAGCTCATCTTTGGGTGCCCCCCCGGGGGTCGATGAGCAGTTCTTC; CDR3 protein: CASSSSLGAPPGVDEQFF
D gene: -; clone size: -; J gene: TRBJ2-1; V gene: TRBV9; CDR3 DNA: TGTGCCAGCAGCGTAGGGTTGGATAGGGGGGAGCAGTTCTTC; CDR3 protein: CASSVGLDRGEQFF
D gene: TRBD1; clone size: -; J gene: TRBJ1-2; V gene: TRBV28; CDR3 DNA: TGTGCCAGCCGCGATTCGACAGGGAGGAGCTACACCTTC; CDR3 protein: CASRDSTGRSYTF
D gene: -; clone size: -; J gene: TRBJ2-5; V gene: TRBV7-2; CDR3 DNA: TGTGCCAGCAGCTTAGCGACCGGGCGCGTCCAAGAGACCCAGTACTTC; CDR3 protein: CASSLATGRVQETQYF
D gene: -; clone size: -; J gene: TRBJ1-6; V gene: TRBV20-1; CDR3 DNA: TGCAGTGCTAGAAAGGCCGTAGCGGGCTATAATTCACCCCTCCACTTT; CDR3 protein: CSARKAVAGYNSPLHF
D gene: -; clone size: -; J gene: TRBJ2-5; V gene: TRBV5-1; CDR3 DNA: TGCGCCAGCAGCTTGAGAGGGGCGATAGGGCAGACCCAGTACTTC; CDR3 protein: CASSLRGAIGQTQYF
D gene: -; clone size: -; J gene: TRBJ2-7; V gene: TRBV6-2/TRBV6-3; CDR3 DNA: TGTGCCAGCAGTGTCGAAATTATCAAGGTGGGCTCCTACGAGCAGTACTTC; CDR3 protein: CASSVEIIKVGSYEQYF
D gene: TRBD2; clone size: many; J gene: TRBJ2-1; V gene: TRBV20-1; CDR3 DNA: TGCAGTGCTGTAGGGACTAGCGGGAGGCCGAGCTCCTACAATGAGCAGTTCTTC; CDR3 protein: CSAVGTSGRPSSYNEQFF
D gene: -; clone size: -; J gene: TRBJ1-6; V gene: TRBV14; CDR3 DNA: TGTGCCAGCAGCCCCAAAGGGGTCTATAATTCACCCCTCCACTTT; CDR3 protein: CASSPKGVYNSPLHF
D gene: TRBD2; clone size: few; J gene: TRBJ2-1; V gene: TRBV20-1; CDR3 DNA: TGCAGTGCTAGAGATGTCCTAGCGGGAGCTTTGATAAATGAGCAGTTCTTC; CDR3 protein: CSARDVLAGALINEQFF
D gene: -; clone size: few; J gene: TRBJ2-1; V gene: TRBV5-1; CDR3 DNA: TGCGCCAGCAGCCCCAGGGAAGGGTACAATGAGCAGTTCTTC; CDR3 protein: CASSPREGYNEQFF
D gene: TRBD2; clone size: -; J gene: TRBJ2-1; V gene: TRBV7-2; CDR3 DNA: TGTGCCAGCAGCTTAGCTGTGACTAGCGGGATACGCTCCTACAATGAGCAGTTCTTC; CDR3 protein: CASSLAVTSGIRSYNEQFF
D gene: -; clone size: few; J gene: TRBJ2-7; V gene: TRBV20-1; CDR3 DNA: TGCAGTGCTAGAAGTGCGGTTTACGAGCAGTACTTC; CDR3 protein: CSARSAVYEQYF
D gene: -; clone size: -; J gene: TRBJ2-7; V gene: TRBV11-2; CDR3 DNA: TGTGCCAGCAGCTTAGAACAGAGATACGAGCAGTACTTC; CDR3 protein: CASSLEQRYEQYF